This T cell receptor beta chain is drawn from a study of spatial heterogeneity in lung cancer. Study details: The donors were approximately 70 patients with non-small cell lung cancer that was early-stage and untreated. PBMC samples from follow-up, when available, were sequenced at a median of around 2 years post-resection. More than 8.5 raw reads, on average, carried each unique TCR and UMI combination.

V lost 2 bases and J lost 4; bases outside the gene matches: 6. Germline V gene sequence: CDR1 SGHTA, CDR2 FQGTGA. The length of the CDR3 is 15 residues. Stated time point: blood at routine non-recurrence follow-up after resection. No cell sorting; template was whole RNA from tumor, lung tissue or PBMC. This clonotype was picked up many times. Its antigen is not known. Study results and caveats: At resection, ubiquitous expanded tumor TCRs appeared in blood more than at follow-up.

TCRdb itself ran the 5' RACE reads through MiXCR, one entry per CDR3 protein. The data show about 25,000 distinct CDR3 sequences, roughly 6% seen once. This chain connects TRBV7-3 to TRBJ1-1; 8 nucleotides align to TRBD1. The specimen comprised PBMCs, sampled at follow-up. This receptor was taken from a male donor with early-stage non-small cell lung cancer. The CDR3 reads CASSLDRGGVTEAFF. The CDR3 bases are TGTGCCAGCAGCTTAGACAGGGGAGGAGTCACTGAAGCTTTCTTT.